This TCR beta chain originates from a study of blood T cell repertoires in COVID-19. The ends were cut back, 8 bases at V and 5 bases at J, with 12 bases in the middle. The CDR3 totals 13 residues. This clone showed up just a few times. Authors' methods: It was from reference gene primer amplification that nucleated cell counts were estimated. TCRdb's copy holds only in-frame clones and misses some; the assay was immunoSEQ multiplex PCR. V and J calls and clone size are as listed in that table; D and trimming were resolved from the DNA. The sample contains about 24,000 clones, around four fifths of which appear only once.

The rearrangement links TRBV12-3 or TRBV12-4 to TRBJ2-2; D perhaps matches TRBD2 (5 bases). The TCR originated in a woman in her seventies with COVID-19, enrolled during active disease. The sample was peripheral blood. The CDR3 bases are TGTGCCAGCCAAGGACTCTTAACCGGGGAGCTGTTTTTT. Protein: CASQGLLTGELFF.